The source of this TCR beta chain is a study of metastatic and nonmetastatic thyroid tumors. Study details: Malignant thyroid and benign thyroid patients provided blood and tumor or nodule tissue whose repertoires were compared.

No treatment of any kind had been given to any patient before thyroid surgery. Findings and caveats of the study: Versus benign nodules, malignant thyroid tumors reportedly had significantly higher TCR beta diversity, in blood and tumor.

CDR3 length: 14 residues. In germline, CDR1 is GTSNPN, CDR2 SVGIG (reference sequence). V lost 2 bases to trimming and J lost 5 bases, with 13 bases between them. In the original processing: Clinicopathological groups differed in CDR3, with these differences serving to build a distant-metastasis classifier for papillary thyroid cancer. TCRdb re-called clones via MiXCR from the PCR reads. Here the V and J calls rest on TCRdb's processing, not on the authors' analysis. The sample lists approximately 15,000 clones; 3% to 4% were seen once. Comment on this clone: Its antigen is undetermined.

V usage is TRBV30 and J usage is TRBJ2-1, with D perhaps matching TRBD1 (6 bases). The sequence was collected from a female donor with papillary thyroid cancer or a benign thyroid nodule (not recorded which). Some clones in this sample may be carry-over from other donors' samples. Input material: tumor tissue. CDR3 DNA: TGTGCCTGGAGTCGACTCGGGACAAACAATGAGCAGTTCTTC. Its translation: CAWSRLGTNNEQFF.